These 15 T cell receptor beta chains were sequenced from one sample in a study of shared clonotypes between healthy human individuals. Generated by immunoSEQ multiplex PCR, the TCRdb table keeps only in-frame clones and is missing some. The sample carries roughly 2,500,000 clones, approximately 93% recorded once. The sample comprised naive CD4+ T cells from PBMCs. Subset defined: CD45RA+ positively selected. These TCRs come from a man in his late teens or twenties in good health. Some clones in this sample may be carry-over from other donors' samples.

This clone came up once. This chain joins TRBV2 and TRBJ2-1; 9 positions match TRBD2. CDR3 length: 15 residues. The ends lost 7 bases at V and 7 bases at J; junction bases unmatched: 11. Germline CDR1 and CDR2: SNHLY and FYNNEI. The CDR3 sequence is CASNPSGMGVNEQFF. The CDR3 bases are TGTGCCAGCAACCCTAGCGGGATGGGAGTGAATGAGCAGTTCTTC.

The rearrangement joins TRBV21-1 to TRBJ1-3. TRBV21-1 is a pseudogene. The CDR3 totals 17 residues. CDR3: CASSTAPGPGSGNTIYF. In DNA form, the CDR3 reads TGTGCCAGCAGCACCGCCCCGGGACCGGGCTCTGGAAACACCATATATTTT.

The CDR3 DNA reads as TGTGCCAGCGAGACAGGGGGGAACACTGAAGCTTTCTTT. Encoded protein: CASETGGNTEAFF. The rearrangement links TRBV19 to TRBJ1-1; 9 bases fit TRBD1. Losses at the gene ends were 9 bases for V and 1 base for J; bases not matched to a gene: 3. CDR3 length: 13 residues. The V gene's germline CDR1 is LNHDA and CDR2 SQIVND (reference sequence).

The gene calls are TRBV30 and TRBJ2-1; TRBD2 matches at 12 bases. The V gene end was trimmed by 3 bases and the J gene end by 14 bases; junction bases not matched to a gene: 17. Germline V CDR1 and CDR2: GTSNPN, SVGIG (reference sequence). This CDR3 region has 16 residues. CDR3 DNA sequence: TGTGCCTGGAGCCCTCAATTCTCTAGCGGGAGGGTTAGCAAGTTCTTC. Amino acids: CAWSPQFSSGRVSKFF.

Written as DNA, the CDR3 is TGTGCCAGCAGCTTTCATACCGGGGAGCTGTTTTTT. It specifies CASSFHTGELFF. The J gene is TRBJ2-2, the V gene TRBV11-1; D gene ambiguous. Trimming stripped 3 bases from V and 5 bases from J, with 4 bases between. The length of the CDR3 is 12 residues. CDR1 and CDR2 from the germline V gene are SGHAT and FQDESV (reference sequence).

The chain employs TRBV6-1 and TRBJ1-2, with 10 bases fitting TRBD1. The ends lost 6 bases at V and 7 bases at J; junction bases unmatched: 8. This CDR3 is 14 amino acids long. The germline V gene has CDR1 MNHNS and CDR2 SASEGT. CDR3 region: CASSDRGRVRGYTF. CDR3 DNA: TGTGCCAGCAGCGACAGGGGGCGCGTCCGTGGCTACACCTTC.

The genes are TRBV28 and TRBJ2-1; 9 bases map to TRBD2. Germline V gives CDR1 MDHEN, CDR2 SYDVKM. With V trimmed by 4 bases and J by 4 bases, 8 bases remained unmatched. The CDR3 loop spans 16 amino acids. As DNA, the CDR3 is TGTGCCAGCAGTTCCCCGGCTAGCGGGGCATACAATGAGCAGTTCTTC. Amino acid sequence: CASSSPASGAYNEQFF.

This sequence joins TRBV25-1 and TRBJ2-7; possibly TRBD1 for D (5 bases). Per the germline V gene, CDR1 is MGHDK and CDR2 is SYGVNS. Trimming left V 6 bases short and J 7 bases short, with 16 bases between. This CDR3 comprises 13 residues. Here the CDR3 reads CASSLGADWEQYF. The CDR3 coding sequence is TGTGCCAGCAGCCTAGGGGCAGACTGGGAGCAGTACTTC.

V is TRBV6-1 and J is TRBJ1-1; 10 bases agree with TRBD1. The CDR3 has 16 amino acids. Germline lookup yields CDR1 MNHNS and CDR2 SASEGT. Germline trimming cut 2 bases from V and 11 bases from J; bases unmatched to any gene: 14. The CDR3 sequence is CASSEKTGGFILAAFF. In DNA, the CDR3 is TGTGCCAGCAGTGAAAAGACAGGGGGCTTTATTCTGGCGGCTTTCTTT.

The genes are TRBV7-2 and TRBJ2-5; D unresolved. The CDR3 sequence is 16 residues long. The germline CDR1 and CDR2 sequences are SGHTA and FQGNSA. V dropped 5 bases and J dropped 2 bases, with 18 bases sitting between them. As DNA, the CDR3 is TGTGCCAGCAGCCGCTTCCAACCCACCCCACAAGAGACCCAGTACTTC. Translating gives CASSRFQPTPQETQYF.

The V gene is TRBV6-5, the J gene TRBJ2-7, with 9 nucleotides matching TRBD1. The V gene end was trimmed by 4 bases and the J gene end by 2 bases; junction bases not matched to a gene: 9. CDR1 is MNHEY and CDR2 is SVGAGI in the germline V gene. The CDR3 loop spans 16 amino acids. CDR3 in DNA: TGTGCCAGCAGTTCACTCGGGACAGGGAACGCCTACGAGCAGTACTTC. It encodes CASSSLGTGNAYEQYF.

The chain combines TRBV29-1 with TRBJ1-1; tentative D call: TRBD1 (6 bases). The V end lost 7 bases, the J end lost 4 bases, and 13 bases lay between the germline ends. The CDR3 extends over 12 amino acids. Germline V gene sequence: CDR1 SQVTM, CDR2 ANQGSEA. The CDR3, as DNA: TGCAGCGCCGTAGGGGGAGGCACTGAAGCTTTCTTT. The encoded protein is CSAVGGGTEAFF.

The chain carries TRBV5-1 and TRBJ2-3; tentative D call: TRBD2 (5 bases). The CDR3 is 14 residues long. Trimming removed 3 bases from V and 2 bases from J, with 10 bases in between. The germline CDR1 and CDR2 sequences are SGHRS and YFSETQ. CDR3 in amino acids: CASSWERITDTQYF. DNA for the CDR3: TGCGCCAGCAGCTGGGAGCGTATCACAGATACGCAGTATTTT.

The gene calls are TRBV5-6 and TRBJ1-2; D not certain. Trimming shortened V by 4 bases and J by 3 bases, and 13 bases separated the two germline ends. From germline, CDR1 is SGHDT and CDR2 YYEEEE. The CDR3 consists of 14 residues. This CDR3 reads CASSRVQLHYGYTF. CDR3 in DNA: TGTGCCAGCAGCAGGGTCCAGCTCCACTATGGCTACACCTTC.

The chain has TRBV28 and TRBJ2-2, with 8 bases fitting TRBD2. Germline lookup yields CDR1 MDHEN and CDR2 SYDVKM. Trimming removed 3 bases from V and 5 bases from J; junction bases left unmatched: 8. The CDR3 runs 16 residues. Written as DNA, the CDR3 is TGTGCCAGCAGTTTGTTTGGGACTAGAGTGACCGGGGAGCTGTTTTTT. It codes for CASSLFGTRVTGELFF. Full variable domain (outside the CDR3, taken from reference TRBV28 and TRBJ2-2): DVKVTQSSRYLVKRTGEKVFLECVQDMDHENMFWYRQDPGLGLRLIYFSYDVKMKEKGDIPEGYSVSREKKERFSLILESASTNQTSMYLCASSLFGTRVTGELFFGEGSRLTVL.